This T cell receptor beta chain emerged from a study of blood T cell repertoires in COVID-19. This clone has a handful of counts. The CDR3 is made up of 16 amino acids. Unmatched junction bases numbered 5, after V lost 0 bases and J lost 10 bases. Germline V gene data show CDR1 as MNHEY and CDR2 as SVGEGT. Assay: immunoSEQ multiplex PCR; the TCRdb copy retains only in-frame clones and omits some. This table holds about 90,000 clones, around 81% found once. The specimen was peripheral blood. The rearrangement joins TRBV6-2 or TRBV6-3 to TRBJ1-6, with 11 positions matching TRBD1. The sequence was obtained from a woman in her seventies with active or convalescent COVID-19. The CDR3 loop is CASSYSRDRGTSPLHF. CDR3 DNA sequence: TGTGCCAGCAGTTACTCGCGGGACAGGGGGACCTCACCCCTCCACTTT.